Sequencing of this T cell receptor beta chain was carried out in a study of T cells after yellow fever vaccination. Study-wide points: Detected again after the booster were most primary-vaccination clones, at 96% CD4 and 88% CD8. Clonotypes found in both CD4 and CD8 compartments made up a small share. Weaker overall, the secondary response nonetheless peaked faster (day 5 versus 15).

UMIs were added to TCR cDNA along with a universal primer site when it was made by 5'RACE template switching. TCRdb used MiXCR to reprocess the 5' RACE reads, holding one entry per CDR3 protein. The data hold 150,000 to 200,000 distinct CDR3 sequences, with roughly 9% observed a single time. This clonotype was picked up a small number of times. As yet, its antigen is unknown. V shed 5 bases and J shed 0 bases, with 13 bases lying between them. The CDR3 spans 16 residues. The material was CD8+ T cells sorted from PBMCs, obtained 45 days after the yellow fever booster vaccination. The rearrangement uses TRBV12-3 or TRBV12-4 and TRBJ1-4, with unresolved D. The TCR sequence derives from a man aged 18 to 35 who received the YFV17D yellow fever vaccine. The CDR3 nucleotides are TGTGCCAGCAGTGGCGCTGACGGTGCAACTAATGAAAAACTGTTTTTT. It specifies CASSGADGATNEKLFF.